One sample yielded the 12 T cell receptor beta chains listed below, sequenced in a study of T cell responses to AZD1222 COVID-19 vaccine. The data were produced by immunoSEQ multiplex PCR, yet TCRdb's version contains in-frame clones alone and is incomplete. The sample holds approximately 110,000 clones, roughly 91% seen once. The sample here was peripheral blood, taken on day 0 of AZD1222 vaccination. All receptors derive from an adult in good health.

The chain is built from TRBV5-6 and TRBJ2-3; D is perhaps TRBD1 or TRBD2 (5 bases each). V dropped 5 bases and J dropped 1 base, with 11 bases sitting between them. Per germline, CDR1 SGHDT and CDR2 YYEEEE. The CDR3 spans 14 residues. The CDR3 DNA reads TGTGCCAGCAGGAGGGGATGGGGCACAGATACGCAGTATTTT. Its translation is CASRRGWGTDTQYF.

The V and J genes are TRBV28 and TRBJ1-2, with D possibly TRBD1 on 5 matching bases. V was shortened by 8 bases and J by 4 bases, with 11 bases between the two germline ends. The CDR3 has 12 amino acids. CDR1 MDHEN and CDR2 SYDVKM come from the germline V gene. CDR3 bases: TGTGCCAGCGGGACGGGGGTCTATGGCTACACCTTC. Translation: CASGTGVYGYTF.

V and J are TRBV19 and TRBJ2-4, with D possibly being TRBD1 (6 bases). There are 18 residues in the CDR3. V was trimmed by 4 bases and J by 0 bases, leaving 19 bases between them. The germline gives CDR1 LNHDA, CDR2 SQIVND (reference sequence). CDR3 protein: CASSTLRTATLAKNIQYF. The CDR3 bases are TGTGCCAGTAGTACCCTACGGACAGCCACCTTAGCCAAAAACATTCAGTACTTC.

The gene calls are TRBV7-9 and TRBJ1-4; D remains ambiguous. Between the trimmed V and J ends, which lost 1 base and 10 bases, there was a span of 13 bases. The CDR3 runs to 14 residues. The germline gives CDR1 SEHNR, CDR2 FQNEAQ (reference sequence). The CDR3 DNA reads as TGTGCCAGCAGCTTAGACTCTTCTTGGGGAAAACTGTTTTTT. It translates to CASSLDSSWGKLFF.

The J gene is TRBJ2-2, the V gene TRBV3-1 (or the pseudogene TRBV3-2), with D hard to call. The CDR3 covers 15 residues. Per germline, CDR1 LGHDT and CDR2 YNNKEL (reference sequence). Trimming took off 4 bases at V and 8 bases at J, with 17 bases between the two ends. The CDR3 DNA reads TGTGCCAGCAGCCCTTCCTCCCTGACACCGGGGGAGCTGTTTTTT. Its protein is CASSPSSLTPGELFF.

CDR3 residues: CASSQRTGTGAANYGYTF. As DNA, the CDR3 is TGTGCCAGCAGCCAAAGGACCGGGACAGGGGCGGCTAACTATGGCTACACCTTC. The rearrangement uses TRBV14 and TRBJ1-2; 10 nucleotides agree with TRBD1. Trimming took 2 bases from V and 0 from J; bases not matched to a gene: 9. This CDR3 comprises 18 residues. CDR1 SGHDN and CDR2 FVKESK come from the germline V gene.

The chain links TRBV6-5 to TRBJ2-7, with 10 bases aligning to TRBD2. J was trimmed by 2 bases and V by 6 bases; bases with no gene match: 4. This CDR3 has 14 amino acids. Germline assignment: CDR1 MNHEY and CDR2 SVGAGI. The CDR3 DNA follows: TGTGCCAGCAGCCGGACTAGCGGAACCTACGAGCAGTACTTC. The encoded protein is CASSRTSGTYEQYF.

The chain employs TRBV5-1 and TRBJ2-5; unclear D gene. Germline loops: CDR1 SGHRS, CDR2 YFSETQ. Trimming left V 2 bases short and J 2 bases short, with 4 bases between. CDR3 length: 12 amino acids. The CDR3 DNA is TGCGCCAGCAGCTTCGCTCAAGAGACCCAGTACTTC. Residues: CASSFAQETQYF.

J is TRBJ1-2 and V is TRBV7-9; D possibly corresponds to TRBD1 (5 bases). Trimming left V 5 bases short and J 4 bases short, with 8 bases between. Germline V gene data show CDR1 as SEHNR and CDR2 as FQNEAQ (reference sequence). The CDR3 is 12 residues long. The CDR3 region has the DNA TGTGCCAGCAGCCCTCAGGGCTATGGCTACACCTTC. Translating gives CASSPQGYGYTF.

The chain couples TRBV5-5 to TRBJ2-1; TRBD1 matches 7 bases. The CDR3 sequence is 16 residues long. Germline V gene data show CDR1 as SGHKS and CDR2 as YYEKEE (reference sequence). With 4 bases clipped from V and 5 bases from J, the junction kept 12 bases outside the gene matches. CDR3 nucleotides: TGTGCCAGCAGCCCACTCCGACAGGGTAGGGACAATGAGCAGTTCTTC. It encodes CASSPLRQGRDNEQFF.

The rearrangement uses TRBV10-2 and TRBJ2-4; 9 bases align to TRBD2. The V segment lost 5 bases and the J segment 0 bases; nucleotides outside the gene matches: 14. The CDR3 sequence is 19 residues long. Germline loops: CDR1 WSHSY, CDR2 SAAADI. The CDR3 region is CASSIWTSDTPLAKNIQYF. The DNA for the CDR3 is TGCGCCAGCAGTATTTGGACTAGCGACACGCCCTTAGCCAAAAACATTCAGTACTTC.

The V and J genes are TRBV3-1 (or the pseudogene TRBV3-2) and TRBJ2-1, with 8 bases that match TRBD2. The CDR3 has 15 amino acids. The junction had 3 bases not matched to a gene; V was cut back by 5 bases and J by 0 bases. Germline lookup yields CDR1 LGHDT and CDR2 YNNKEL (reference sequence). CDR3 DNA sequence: TGTGCCAGCAGCACCAGCGGGAGCTCCTACAATGAGCAGTTCTTC. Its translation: CASSTSGSSYNEQFF.